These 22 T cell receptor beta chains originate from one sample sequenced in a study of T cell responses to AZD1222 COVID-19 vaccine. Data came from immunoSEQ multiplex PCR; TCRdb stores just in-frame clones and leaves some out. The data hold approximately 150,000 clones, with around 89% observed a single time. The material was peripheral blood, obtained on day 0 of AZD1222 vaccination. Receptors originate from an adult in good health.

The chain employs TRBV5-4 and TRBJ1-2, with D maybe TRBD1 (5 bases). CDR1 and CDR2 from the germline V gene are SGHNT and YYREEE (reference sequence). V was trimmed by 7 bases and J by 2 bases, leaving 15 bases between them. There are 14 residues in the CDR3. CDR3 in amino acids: CASASGGENYGYTF. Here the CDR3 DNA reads TGTGCCAGCGCCTCAGGAGGGGAGAACTATGGCTACACCTTC.

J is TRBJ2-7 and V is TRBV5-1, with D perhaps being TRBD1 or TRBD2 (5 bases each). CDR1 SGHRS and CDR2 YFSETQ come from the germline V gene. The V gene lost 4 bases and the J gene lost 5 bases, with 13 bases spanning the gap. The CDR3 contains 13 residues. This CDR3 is CASSPGPWDEQYF. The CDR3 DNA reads TGCGCCAGCAGCCCGGGACCCTGGGACGAGCAGTACTTC.

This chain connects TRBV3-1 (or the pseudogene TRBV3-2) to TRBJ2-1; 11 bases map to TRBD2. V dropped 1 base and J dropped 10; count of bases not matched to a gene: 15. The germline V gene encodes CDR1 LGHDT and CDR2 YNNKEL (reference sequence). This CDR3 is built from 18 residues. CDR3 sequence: CASSQATSGRSIHGEQFF. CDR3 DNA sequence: TGTGCCAGCAGCCAAGCCACTAGCGGGAGAAGCATTCATGGGGAGCAGTTCTTC.

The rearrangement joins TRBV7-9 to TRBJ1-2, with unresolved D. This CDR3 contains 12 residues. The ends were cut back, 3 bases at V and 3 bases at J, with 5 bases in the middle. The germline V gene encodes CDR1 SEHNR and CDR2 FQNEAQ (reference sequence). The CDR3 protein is CASSLDDYGYTF. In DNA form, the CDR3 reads TGTGCCAGCAGCTTGGACGACTATGGCTACACCTTC. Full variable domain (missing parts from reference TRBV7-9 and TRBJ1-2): DTGVSQNPRHKITKRGQNVTFRCDPISEHNRLYWYRQTLGQGPEFLTYFQNEAQLEKSRLLSDRFSAERPKGSFSTLEIQRTEQGDSAMYLCASSLDDYGYTFGSGTRLTVV.

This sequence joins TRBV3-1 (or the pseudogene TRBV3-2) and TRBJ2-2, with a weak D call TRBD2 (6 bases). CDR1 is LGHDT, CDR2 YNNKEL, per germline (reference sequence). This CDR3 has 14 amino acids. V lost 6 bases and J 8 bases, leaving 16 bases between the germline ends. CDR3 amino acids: CASRIGTSVGELFF. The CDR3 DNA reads TGTGCCAGCAGAATAGGGACTTCCGTGGGGGAGCTGTTTTTT.

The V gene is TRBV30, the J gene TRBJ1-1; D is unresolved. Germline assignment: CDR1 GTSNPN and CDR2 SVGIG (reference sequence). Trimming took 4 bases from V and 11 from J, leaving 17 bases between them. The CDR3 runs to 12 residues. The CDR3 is CAWMRDTVEAFF. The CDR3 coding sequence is TGTGCCTGGATGAGGGATACAGTCGAGGCTTTCTTT.

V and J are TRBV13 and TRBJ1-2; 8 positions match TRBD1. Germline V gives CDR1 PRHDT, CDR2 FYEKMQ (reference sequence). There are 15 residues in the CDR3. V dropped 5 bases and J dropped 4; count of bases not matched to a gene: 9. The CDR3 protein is CASSPPGTGLYGYTF. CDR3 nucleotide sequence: TGTGCCAGCAGCCCTCCGGGGACAGGCCTCTATGGCTACACCTTC.

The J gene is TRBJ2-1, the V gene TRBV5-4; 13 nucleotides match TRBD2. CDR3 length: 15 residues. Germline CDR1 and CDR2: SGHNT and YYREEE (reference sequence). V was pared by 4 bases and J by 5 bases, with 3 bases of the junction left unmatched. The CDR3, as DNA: TGTGCCAGCAGCGCAGGACTAGCGGGAGACAATGAGCAGTTCTTC. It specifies CASSAGLAGDNEQFF.

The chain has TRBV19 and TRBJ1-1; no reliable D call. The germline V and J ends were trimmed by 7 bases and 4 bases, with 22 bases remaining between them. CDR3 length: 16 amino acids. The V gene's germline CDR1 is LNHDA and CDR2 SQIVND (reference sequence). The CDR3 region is CASTLRGVLLGTEAFF. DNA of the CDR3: TGTGCCAGTACCCTACGTGGGGTTCTATTGGGCACTGAAGCTTTCTTT.

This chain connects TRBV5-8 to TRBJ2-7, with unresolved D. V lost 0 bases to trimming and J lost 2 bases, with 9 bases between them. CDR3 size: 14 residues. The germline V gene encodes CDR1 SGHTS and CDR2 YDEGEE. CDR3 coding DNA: TGTGCCAGCAGCTTGGGTGAAGTAACCTACGAGCAGTACTTC. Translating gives CASSLGEVTYEQYF.

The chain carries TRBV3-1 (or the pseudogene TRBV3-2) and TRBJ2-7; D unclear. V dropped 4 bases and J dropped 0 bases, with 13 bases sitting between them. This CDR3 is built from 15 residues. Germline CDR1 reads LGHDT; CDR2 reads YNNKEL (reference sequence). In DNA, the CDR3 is TGTGCCAGCAGCCCTGGACCAGTGAGCTCCTACGAGCAGTACTTC. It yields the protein CASSPGPVSSYEQYF.

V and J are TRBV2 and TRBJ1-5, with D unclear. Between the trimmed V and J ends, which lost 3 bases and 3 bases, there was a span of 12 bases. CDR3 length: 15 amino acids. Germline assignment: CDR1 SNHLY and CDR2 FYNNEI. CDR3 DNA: TGTGCCAGCAGTGAGGGCAGGCTTTCCAATCAGCCCCAGCATTTT. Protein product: CASSEGRLSNQPQHF.

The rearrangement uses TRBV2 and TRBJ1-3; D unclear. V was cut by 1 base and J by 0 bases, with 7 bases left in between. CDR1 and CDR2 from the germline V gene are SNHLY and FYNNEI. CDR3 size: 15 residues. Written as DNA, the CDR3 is TGTGCCAGCAGTGAAGTCCTCAGCTCTGGAAACACCATATATTTT. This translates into CASSEVLSSGNTIYF.

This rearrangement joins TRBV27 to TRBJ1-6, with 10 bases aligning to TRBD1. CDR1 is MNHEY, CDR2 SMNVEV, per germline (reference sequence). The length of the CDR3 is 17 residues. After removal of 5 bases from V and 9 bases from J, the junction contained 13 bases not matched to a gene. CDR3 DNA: TGTGCCAGCAGTCCACAACCCAGACAGGGGGCTTCTTCACCCCTCCACTTT. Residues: CASSPQPRQGASSPLHF.

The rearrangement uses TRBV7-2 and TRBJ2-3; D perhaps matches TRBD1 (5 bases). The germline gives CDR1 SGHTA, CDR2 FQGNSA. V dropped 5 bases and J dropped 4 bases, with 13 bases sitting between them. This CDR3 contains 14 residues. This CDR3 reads CASSLFKGPDTQYF. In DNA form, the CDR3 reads TGTGCCAGCAGCCTCTTTAAGGGGCCAGATACGCAGTATTTT.

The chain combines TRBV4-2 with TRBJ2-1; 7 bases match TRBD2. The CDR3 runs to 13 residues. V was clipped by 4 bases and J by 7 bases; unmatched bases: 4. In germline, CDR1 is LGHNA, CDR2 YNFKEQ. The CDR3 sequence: CASSLRAGNEQFF. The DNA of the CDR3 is TGTGCCAGCAGCCTCAGAGCGGGGAATGAGCAGTTCTTC.

The DNA of the CDR3 is TGCGCCAGCAGCCATAGGCAGATCGGACTAGCGGGAAACTTTTACAATGAGCAGTTCTTC. Its protein is CASSHRQIGLAGNFYNEQFF. V gene TRBV4-3 combines with J gene TRBJ2-1; 12 bases map to TRBD2. V was pared by 3 bases and J by 4 bases, with 16 bases of the junction left unmatched. The germline gives CDR1 LGHNA, CDR2 YSLEER. This CDR3 has 20 residues.

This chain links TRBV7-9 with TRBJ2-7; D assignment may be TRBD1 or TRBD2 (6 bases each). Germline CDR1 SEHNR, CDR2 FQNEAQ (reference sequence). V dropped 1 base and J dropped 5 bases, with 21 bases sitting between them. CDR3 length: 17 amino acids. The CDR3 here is CASSLGSWGQGGDEQYF. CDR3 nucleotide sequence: TGTGCCAGCAGCTTAGGTAGTTGGGGGCAGGGCGGGGACGAGCAGTACTTC.

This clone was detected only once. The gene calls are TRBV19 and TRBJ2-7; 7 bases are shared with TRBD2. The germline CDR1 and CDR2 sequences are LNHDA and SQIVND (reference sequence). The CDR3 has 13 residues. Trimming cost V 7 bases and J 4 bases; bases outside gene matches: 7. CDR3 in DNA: TGTGCCAGTACCGGGACTACACCGTACGAGCAGTACTTC. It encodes CASTGTTPYEQYF.

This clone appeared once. For the CDR3, the DNA is TGCGCCAGCAGCTTCGACAGGGGCCGAAACACTGAAGCTTTCTTT. It codes for CASSFDRGRNTEAFF. The chain carries TRBV5-1 and TRBJ1-1; 8 nucleotides match TRBD1. With V trimmed by 2 bases and J by 2 bases, 5 bases remained unmatched. The CDR3 has 15 residues. In germline, CDR1 is SGHRS, CDR2 YFSETQ. Combining the CDR3 with reference TRBV5-1 and TRBJ1-1 gives the whole variable domain KAGVTQTPRYLIKTRGQQVTLSCSPISGHRSVSWYQQTPGQGLQFLFEYFSETQRNKGNFPGRFSGRQFSNSRSEMNVSTLELGDSALYLCASSFDRGRNTEAFFGQGTRLTVV.

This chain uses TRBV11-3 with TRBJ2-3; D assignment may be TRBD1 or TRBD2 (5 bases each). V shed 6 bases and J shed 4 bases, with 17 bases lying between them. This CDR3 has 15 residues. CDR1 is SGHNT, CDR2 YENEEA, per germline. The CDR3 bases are TGTGCCAGCAGTCTAAGGGGAGTAGTTCCAGATACGCAGTATTTT. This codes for CASSLRGVVPDTQYF.

CDR3 DNA sequence: TGCGCCAGCAGCTGGGCGGGGACAATCGATGAGCAGTTCTTC. Amino acids: CASSWAGTIDEQFF. The V call is TRBV5-1, the J call TRBJ2-1, with D perhaps TRBD1 or TRBD2 (6 bases each). Germline values: CDR1 SGHRS, CDR2 YFSETQ. Trimming cost V 3 bases and J 8 bases, with 15 bases left between them. The CDR3 consists of 14 residues.